These 27 T cell receptor beta chains share one sample of origin, sequenced in a study of T-cell memory formation after mild COVID-19. TCRdb redid the calling of the 5' RACE reads with MiXCR, one entry per CDR3 protein. The table shows around 250,000 distinct CDR3 sequences, with roughly 15% occurring only once. Sequenced sample: PBMCs or a T cell subset sorted from them (not recorded which). The source of these receptors is a young man who had mild COVID-19 (a few samples of this study predate the infection). Cell type and time point are not known.

This clonotype showed up just a few times. The chain recombines TRBV29-1 with TRBJ2-7, with TRBD1 matching 8 bases. With 0 bases clipped from V and 3 bases from J, the junction kept 10 bases outside the gene matches. The CDR3 is made up of 16 amino acids. Germline V lookup: CDR1 SQVTM, CDR2 ANQGSEA. The DNA for the CDR3 is TGCAGCGTTGAAGATTTCACCGGGACAGGAGTCTACGAGCAGTACTTC. This encodes CSVEDFTGTGVYEQYF.

The gene calls are TRBV20-1 and TRBJ2-5; 10 bases match TRBD2. The CDR3 is 12 amino acids. CDR1 and CDR2 (germline): DFQATT, SNEGSKA (reference sequence). As DNA, the CDR3 is TGCAGGGCCGGGACTAGCGACGAGACCCAGTACTTC. Translated: CRAGTSDETQYF.

CDR3 sequence reads: CASSRQDSYEQYF. The CDR3 nucleotides are TGTGCCAGCAGTCGACAGGATTCCTACGAGCAGTACTTC. The rearrangement uses TRBV21-1 and TRBJ2-7; the DNA was not compared with TRBD1, the D call given in the table. TRBV21-1 constitutes a pseudogene. The CDR3 spans 13 residues.

V is TRBV6-5 and J is TRBJ2-7; 9 bases line up with TRBD1. Germline V gene lookup returns CDR1 MNHEY and CDR2 SVGAGI. Trimming removed 10 bases from V and 2 bases from J; junction bases left unmatched: 6. The CDR3 is 13 residues long. The CDR3 protein is CATRDRATYEQYV. In nucleotides, the CDR3 is TGTGCCACTCGGGACAGGGCAACCTACGAGCAGTACGTC.

This clonotype was counted at least ten times. The CDR3: CATLRTQGTEAFF. In DNA form, the CDR3 reads TGTGCCACTCTCCGGACCCAGGGAACTGAAGCTTTCTTT. V is TRBV12-3 or TRBV12-4 and J is TRBJ1-1, with D possibly TRBD1 on 5 matching bases. V dropped 10 bases and J dropped 5 bases, with 17 bases sitting between them. The length of the CDR3 is 13 residues.

This clonotype was counted between two and nine times. The chain joins TRBV20-1 to TRBJ2-5; a weak D match, TRBD2 (6 bases). V lost 6 bases to trimming and J lost 2 bases, with 13 bases between them. Germline CDR1 is DFQATT and CDR2 is SNEGSKA (reference sequence). The CDR3 sequence is 13 residues long. The chain's CDR3 is CSAPRDSQETQYF. CDR3 in DNA: TGCAGTGCCCCCCGGGACTCTCAAGAGACCCAGTACTTC.

Here the CDR3 reads CAIRSAAVEKLFF. The CDR3 DNA sequence: TGTGCCATCAGGTCCGCGGCAGTTGAAAAACTGTTTTTT. V gene TRBV10-3 combines with J gene TRBJ1-4, with D uncertain. The germline CDR1 and CDR2 sequences are ENHRY and SYGVKD. Between the trimmed V and J ends, which lost 6 bases and 7 bases, there was a span of 12 bases. The CDR3 is made up of 13 amino acids.

The chain couples TRBV7-2 to TRBJ2-1, with 7 bases fitting TRBD1. The CDR3 sequence is 14 residues long. Germline values: CDR1 SGHTA, CDR2 FQGNSA. V was pared by 3 bases and J by 9 bases, with 8 bases of the junction left unmatched. The CDR3 DNA reads TGTGCCAGCAGCTTCGGACAGGTGGGCGCTGAGCAGTTCTTC. This codes for CASSFGQVGAEQFF.

This clonotype was counted many times. The J gene is TRBJ2-5, the V gene TRBV29-1; tentative D call: TRBD2 (5 bases). Germline-derived CDR1 and CDR2 are SQVTM and ANQGSEA. The CDR3 is 10 amino acids. V lost 4 bases, J lost 5 bases, and 5 bases lay in between. CDR3 nucleotides: TGCAGCGTTGGAGGGGAGACCCAGTACTTC. Translation: CSVGGETQYF. The full variable domain, in which reference TRBV29-1 and TRBJ2-5 provide the parts outside the CDR3, is SAVISQKPSRDICQRGTSLTIQCQVDSQVTMMFWYRQQPGQSLTLIATANQGSEATYESGFVIDKFPISRPNLTFSTLTVSNMSPEDSSIYLCSVGGETQYFGPGTRLLVL.

This clonotype was counted at least ten times. The chain has TRBV6-5 and TRBJ1-2; TRBD1 aligns across 7 bases. The CDR3 extends over 15 amino acids. The V and J ends lost 2 bases and 8 bases, in that order; junction bases with no gene match: 11. In germline, CDR1 is MNHEY, CDR2 SVGAGI. The CDR3 protein is CASSYGKGGNRGYTF. The CDR3 DNA sequence: TGTGCCAGCAGTTACGGGAAAGGGGGCAATCGAGGCTACACCTTC.

The rearrangement uses TRBV7-8 and TRBJ2-7; 8 bases match TRBD1. CDR3 size: 17 residues. Unmatched junction bases numbered 12, after V lost 5 bases and J lost 0 bases. Germline lookup yields CDR1 SGHVS and CDR2 FQNEAQ. This chain's CDR3 is CASSPISGGRLSYEQYF. For the CDR3, the DNA is TGTGCCAGCAGCCCAATATCAGGGGGCCGGCTCTCCTACGAGCAGTACTTC.

The gene calls are TRBV4-1 and TRBJ1-5, with D perhaps TRBD1 (6 bases). Trimming took off 1 base at V and 5 bases at J, with 18 bases between the two ends. The CDR3 runs 17 residues. Germline CDR1 and CDR2: MGHRA and YSYEKL. In DNA, the CDR3 is TGCGCCAGCAGCCAAGTACCTACAGGGTGGGGACATCAGCCCCAGCATTTT. Translation gives CASSQVPTGWGHQPQHF.

The chain couples TRBV2 to TRBJ2-4; D unclear. The CDR3 consists of 11 residues. Trimming left V 1 base short and J 14 bases short, with 9 bases between. Germline assignment: CDR1 SNHLY and CDR2 FYNNEI. CDR3 in DNA: TGTGCCAGCAGTGAAGGGGCTCGTGAGTACTTC. Its translation: CASSEGAREYF.

CDR3 DNA: TGTGCCAGCAGCCCGGACAGGACTGGGAATGGCTACACCTTC. Its translation: CASSPDRTGNGYTF. J is TRBJ1-2 and V is TRBV7-2; TRBD1 aligns across 7 bases. With 5 bases clipped from V and 6 bases from J, the junction kept 9 bases outside the gene matches. The CDR3 totals 14 residues. Germline values: CDR1 SGHTA, CDR2 FQGNSA.

The gene calls are TRBV7-9 and TRBJ2-7; no clear D. The CDR3 contains 15 residues. V lost 5 bases and J 5 bases, leaving 19 bases between the germline ends. Per the germline V gene, CDR1 is SEHNR and CDR2 is FQNEAQ (reference sequence). The CDR3 DNA reads TGTGCCAGCAGCCATTCTGCGTGGTTGGCTCACGAGCAGTACTTC. It codes for CASSHSAWLAHEQYF.

CDR3 sequence: CAWSRAGGNRDTQYF. DNA of the CDR3: TGTGCCTGGTCTCGAGCGGGGGGGAACCGTGATACGCAGTATTTT. The rearrangement joins TRBV30 to TRBJ2-3; 10 bases match TRBD2. The CDR3 length is 15 residues. V shed 5 bases and J 6 bases; nucleotides not matched to a gene: 11. The germline CDR1 and CDR2 sequences are GTSNPN and SVGIG (reference sequence).

The chain employs TRBV4-1 and TRBJ2-3, with D possibly called TRBD1 or TRBD2 (5 bases each). V lost 4 bases and J 0 bases, leaving 14 bases between the germline ends. CDR3 size: 16 residues. CDR1 is MGHRA and CDR2 is YSYEKL in the germline V gene. The CDR3 protein is CASSRAGTASTDTQYF. The CDR3 DNA follows: TGCGCCAGCAGCCGGGCCGGGACGGCGAGCACAGATACGCAGTATTTT.

The chain carries TRBV20-1 and TRBJ1-3, with no clear D. V was pared by 6 bases and J by 3 bases, with 15 bases between. Germline V gene sequence: CDR1 DFQATT, CDR2 SNEGSKA (reference sequence). This CDR3 contains 14 residues. CDR3 sequence: CSAERRESGNTIYF. The CDR3 DNA reads as TGCAGTGCAGAGCGAAGGGAAAGTGGAAACACCATATATTTT.

This clonotype was counted only a few times. The rearrangement links TRBV6-6 to TRBJ2-1; a possible D gene is TRBD1 (6 bases). Germline V lookup: CDR1 MNHNY, CDR2 SVGAGI (reference sequence). The CDR3 is 14 amino acids. Trimming removed 6 bases at V and 9 bases at J, with 18 bases between. The CDR3 DNA follows: TGTGCCAGCAGCCCCCGATCCACAGGGACTGAGCAGTTCTTC. It yields the protein CASSPRSTGTEQFF.

This clonotype was observed a handful of times. V is TRBV18 and J is TRBJ2-3; no clear D gene. Trimming took off 4 bases at V and 2 bases at J, with 13 bases between the two ends. In germline, CDR1 is KGHSH, CDR2 LQKENI. This CDR3 region has 15 residues. The CDR3 sequence: CASSLPRTNTDTQYF. The CDR3 DNA sequence: TGTGCCAGCTCACTCCCCCGAACTAACACAGATACGCAGTATTTT.

In its sample, this clonotype was seen a few times. This chain links TRBV7-2 with TRBJ1-5; the D gene is possibly TRBD1 (6 bases). This CDR3 spans 14 amino acids. The V gene's germline CDR1 is SGHTA and CDR2 FQGNSA. The V end was cut by 3 bases, the J end by 6 bases, with 12 bases between. This CDR3 reads CASSFDRLGQPQHF. CDR3 coding DNA: TGTGCCAGCAGCTTTGACAGGTTGGGTCAGCCCCAGCATTTT.

The table lists this clonotype with a few counts. V gene TRBV7-9 combines with J gene TRBJ2-3; 8 nucleotides align to TRBD2. The CDR3 is 18 amino acids. J was trimmed by 4 bases and V by 6 bases; bases with no gene match: 18. Germline assignment: CDR1 SEHNR and CDR2 FQNEAQ (reference sequence). The CDR3 spells CASSSIFSGAQRPDTQYF. DNA for the CDR3: TGTGCCAGCAGTTCGATTTTTAGCGGGGCCCAACGCCCAGATACGCAGTATTTT.

This clonotype occurred a few times. The rearrangement joins TRBV3-1 to TRBJ2-5, with D possibly TRBD1 on 6 matching bases. V was shortened by 2 bases and J by 5 bases, with 9 bases between the two germline ends. The CDR3 is 13 amino acids. CDR1 LGHDT and CDR2 YNNKEL come from the germline V gene (reference sequence). This CDR3 is CASSQQTGETQYF. CDR3 sequence (DNA): TGTGCCAGCAGCCAACAAACAGGGGAGACCCAGTACTTC.

The chain has TRBV6-1 and TRBJ2-1; the D gene is possibly TRBD1 (6 bases). This CDR3 is 13 amino acids long. Trimming cost V 6 bases and J 10 bases, with 16 bases left between them. Germline V CDR1 and CDR2: MNHNS, SASEGT. The DNA for the CDR3 is TGTGCCAGCAGGGCCCTGGGACACCAAGAGCAGTTCTTC. It yields the protein CASRALGHQEQFF.

This clonotype was detected only a few times. V and J are TRBV5-6 and TRBJ2-7, with D perhaps matching TRBD1 or TRBD2 (5 bases each). The germline CDR1 and CDR2 sequences are SGHDT and YYEEEE. This CDR3 has 15 amino acids. The V end was cut by 2 bases, the J end by 2 bases, with 14 bases between. The CDR3 region is CASSFATSGPYEQYV. In DNA, the CDR3 is TGTGCCAGCAGCTTCGCCACCTCGGGACCCTACGAGCAGTACGTC.

This clonotype showed up just a few times. The chain employs TRBV10-3 and TRBJ1-4; D unclear. The V end lost 2 bases, the J end lost 0 bases, and 10 bases lay between the germline ends. Germline lookup yields CDR1 ENHRY and CDR2 SYGVKD. The CDR3 is made up of 16 amino acids. The CDR3 is CAISEGWAATNEKLFF. CDR3 nucleotide sequence: TGTGCCATCAGTGAGGGGTGGGCAGCAACTAATGAAAAACTGTTTTTT.

This clonotype was recorded a few times. The chain couples TRBV11-2 to TRBJ2-2; D call uncertain. CDR3 length: 15 amino acids. CDR1 and CDR2 from the germline V gene are SGHAT and FQNNGV. Between the trimmed V and J ends, which lost 6 bases and 4 bases, there was a span of 15 bases. CDR3: CASRPRTVSTGELFF. The CDR3 coding sequence is TGTGCCAGCAGACCCCGGACCGTTTCCACCGGGGAGCTGTTTTTT.